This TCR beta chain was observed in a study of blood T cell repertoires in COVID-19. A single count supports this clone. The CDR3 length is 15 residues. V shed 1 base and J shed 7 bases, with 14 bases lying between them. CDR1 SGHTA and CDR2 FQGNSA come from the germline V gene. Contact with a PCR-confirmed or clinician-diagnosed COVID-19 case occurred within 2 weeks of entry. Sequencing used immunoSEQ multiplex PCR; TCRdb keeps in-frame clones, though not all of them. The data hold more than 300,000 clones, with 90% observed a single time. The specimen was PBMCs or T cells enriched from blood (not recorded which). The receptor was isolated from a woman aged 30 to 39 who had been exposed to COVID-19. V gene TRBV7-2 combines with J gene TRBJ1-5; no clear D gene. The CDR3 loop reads CASSLGTYVRQPQHF. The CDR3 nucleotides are TGTGCCAGCAGCTTAGGTACCTACGTCCGGCAGCCCCAGCATTTT.